These 7 T cell receptor beta chains share one sample of origin, sequenced in a study of technical replicates of blood from several donors. TCRdb's table, derived via immunoSEQ multiplex PCR, lists solely in-frame clones and lacks some. The table lists some 60,000 clones, roughly 89% of them singletons. Sequencing was performed on PBMCs. All receptors derive from a human donor in good health. Some clones in this sample may be carry-over from other donors' samples.

This clone was detected a few times. The chain has TRBV9 and TRBJ1-1; the match to TRBD1 covers 8 bases. CDR3 length equals 17 residues. Germline loops: CDR1 SGDLS, CDR2 YYNGEE. Trimming removed 3 bases from V and 4 bases from J; junction bases left unmatched: 14. Here the CDR3 reads CASSDWTGNLASTEAFF. The CDR3 DNA follows: TGTGCCAGCAGCGATTGGACAGGGAATTTGGCTAGCACTGAAGCTTTCTTT.

This sequence joins TRBV6-5 and TRBJ2-7; TRBD1 aligns across 8 bases. CDR1 is MNHEY and CDR2 is SVGAGI in the germline V gene. The CDR3 runs to 14 residues. The ends lost 2 bases at V and 3 bases at J; junction bases unmatched: 3. Written as DNA, the CDR3 is TGTGCCAGCAGTTACCCAGGACAGGGCTACGAGCAGTACTTC. This gives the protein CASSYPGQGYEQYF.

V gene TRBV5-1 combines with J gene TRBJ1-2, with unresolved D. The length of the CDR3 is 18 residues. V lost 0 bases to trimming and J lost 0 bases, with 18 bases between them. CDR1 SGHRS and CDR2 YFSETQ come from the germline V gene. The CDR3 coding sequence is TGCGCCAGCAGCTTGGCCAGTTATCGAGGTGGTTCTAACTATGGCTACACCTTC. It specifies CASSLASYRGGSNYGYTF.

The CDR3 here is CASSWAGGAGELFF. As DNA, the CDR3 is TGTGCCAGCAGTTGGGCGGGAGGGGCCGGGGAGCTGTTTTTT. V gene TRBV27 combines with J gene TRBJ2-2; 9 nucleotides line up with TRBD2. Per the germline V gene, CDR1 is MNHEY and CDR2 is SMNVEV (reference sequence). The CDR3 contains 14 residues. Losses at the gene ends were 4 bases for V and 6 bases for J; bases not matched to a gene: 3.

The V call is TRBV19, the J call TRBJ2-7, with 9 bases that match TRBD1. The J segment lost 3 bases and the V segment lost 5 bases, leaving 11 bases of the junction unmatched. This CDR3 contains 16 residues. The germline V gene encodes CDR1 LNHDA and CDR2 SQIVND (reference sequence). As DNA, the CDR3 is TGTGCCAGTAGTCAGTCCGGGACAGGGATTTACTACGAGCAGTACTTC. This encodes CASSQSGTGIYYEQYF.

The genes are TRBV6-5 and TRBJ1-1; D not certain. Germline V gene lookup returns CDR1 MNHEY and CDR2 SVGAGI. This CDR3 spans 15 amino acids. V dropped 2 bases and J dropped 4 bases, with 14 bases sitting between them. The CDR3 bases are TGTGCCAGCAGTTACCGAGGGATGGGCGCCACTGAAGCTTTCTTT. Translated: CASSYRGMGATEAFF.

This chain uses TRBV4-1 with TRBJ2-2; D is possibly TRBD2 (8 bases). The CDR3 extends over 16 amino acids. Germline V CDR1 and CDR2: MGHRA, YSYEKL. The V and J ends lost 6 bases and 6 bases respectively, with 20 bases between them. CDR3 region: CASSREGQISAGELFF. DNA for the CDR3: TGCGCCAGCAGTCGGGAGGGACAGATAAGCGCCGGGGAGCTGTTTTTT.